This T cell receptor beta chain was documented in a study of human T cells and chemical hapten exposure. On this clonotype: At one boundary the junction diverges from the germline segment, which might be a read error.

Indicated time point: pre-sensitization, week 0. Treatment reported: therapeutic diphenylcyclopropenone sensitization with weekly scalp DPC. MiXCR, run by TCRdb on the RACE reads, gives a single entry per CDR3 protein. The profile covers about 380,000 distinct CDR3 sequences, with 5.1% appearing a single time and about 2.5% taken by the ten largest. Looked up from germline, CDR1 is MGHRA and CDR2 is YSYEKL. This CDR3 has 15 amino acids. The V and J genes are TRBV4-1 and TRBJ2-3; D call uncertain. The source of this sequence is a woman aged 50 to 65 with alopecia areata. Some clones in this sample may be carry-over from other donors' samples. The material sequenced was whole blood, taken in connection with sensitization to the hapten diphenylcyclopropenone (DPC). CDR3 sequence reads: CASSQDRVSRDTQYF. The CDR3 DNA follows: TGCGCCAGCAGCCAAGATCGGGTGAGCAGAGATACGCAGTATTTT.